The 22 T cell receptor beta chains given below trace back to one sample, sequenced in a study of PD-1 blockade in classical Hodgkin lymphoma. Relapse was seen in all patients after autologous stem cell transplantation, and brentuximab vedotin exposure was variable. Profiled with immunoSEQ multiplex PCR; TCRdb holds only in-frame clones, not every one. The sample holds more than 35,000 clones, approximately 80% seen once. This specimen consisted of peripheral blood mononuclear cells (PBMCs), obtained at baseline. The receptors originated from a human donor with classical Hodgkin lymphoma.

Concerning this clone itself: One end of the junction does not line up with germline, which may come from a read error. This rearrangement joins TRBV2 to TRBJ2-5, with TRBD2 as a possible D gene (7 bases). The germline CDR1 and CDR2 sequences are SNHLY and FYNNEI. The CDR3 covers 14 residues. DNA of the CDR3: TGTGCCAGCCGTGAACAGGGAGGGGGAGAGACCCAGTACTTC. Amino acids: CASREQGGGETQYF.

This chain links TRBV4-1 with TRBJ1-6; tentative D call: TRBD1 (6 bases). This CDR3 contains 14 residues. The germline CDR1 and CDR2 sequences are MGHRA and YSYEKL. V lost 0 bases, J lost 7 bases, and 7 bases lay in between. DNA of the CDR3: TGCGCCAGCAGCCAAGAAGGGGGAAATTCACCCCTCCACTTT. Translation gives CASSQEGGNSPLHF.

This chain links TRBV6-5 with TRBJ2-6, with D unclear. The germline CDR1 and CDR2 sequences are MNHEY and SVGAGI. CDR3 length equals 15 residues. V was pared by 2 bases and J by 0 bases, with 5 bases between. The CDR3 loop reads CASSYQSSGANVLTF. CDR3 DNA: TGTGCCAGCAGTTACCAGAGCTCTGGGGCCAACGTCCTGACTTTC.

V usage is TRBV11-3 and J usage is TRBJ1-1, with 8 bases matching TRBD1. The germline CDR1 and CDR2 sequences are SGHNT and YENEEA. V lost 5 bases and J lost 2; bases outside the gene matches: 7. The CDR3 has 15 amino acids. The CDR3 loop is CASSAGGFGNTEAFF. In nucleotides, the CDR3 is TGTGCCAGCAGCGCAGGGGGCTTCGGAAACACTGAAGCTTTCTTT.

This clone was counted a few times. The chain uses TRBV7-2 and TRBJ2-5; the D gene is possibly TRBD1 (5 bases). The germline V and J ends were trimmed by 5 bases and 2 bases, with 6 bases remaining between them. Germline CDR1 reads SGHTA; CDR2 reads FQGNSA. The CDR3 covers 12 residues. In nucleotides, the CDR3 is TGTGCCAGCAGCCGACAGCAAGAGACCCAGTACTTC. It translates to CASSRQQETQYF. Looking up the rest from reference TRBV7-2 and TRBJ2-5 gives the full variable domain: GAGVSQSPSNKVTEKGKDVELRCDPISGHTALYWYRQSLGQGLEFLIYFQGNSAPDKSGLPSDRFSAERTGGSVSTLTIQRTQQEDSAVYLCASSRQQETQYFGPGTRLLVL.

The CDR3 coding sequence is TGTGCCAGCAGTTACGGAGGACAAAGCTTCACTGAAGCTTTCTTT. The encoded protein is CASSYGGQSFTEAFF. The chain employs TRBV6-5 and TRBJ1-1; possibly TRBD1 for D (5 bases). Trimming cost V 2 bases and J 4 bases, with 14 bases left between them. The CDR3 covers 15 residues. CDR1 is MNHEY and CDR2 is SVGAGI in the germline V gene.

The CDR3 DNA sequence: TGCGCCAGCAGCCGAGACAGGGTAGGGACCGGGGAGCTGTTTTTT. This translates into CASSRDRVGTGELFF. V usage is TRBV4-3 and J usage is TRBJ2-2; 7 bases align to TRBD1. Trimming at V came to 4 bases and at J to 5 bases, leaving 7 bases not matched to a gene. CDR1 is LGHNA and CDR2 is YSLEER in the germline V gene. The CDR3 totals 15 residues.

This sequence joins TRBV11-2 and TRBJ2-5; D perhaps matches TRBD1 (6 bases). The CDR3 spans 13 residues. V dropped 5 bases and J dropped 5 bases, with 12 bases sitting between them. Germline values: CDR1 SGHAT, CDR2 FQNNGV. The CDR3 DNA reads as TGTGCCAGCAGCCGAACAGGGCTCGAGACCCAGTACTTC. It yields the protein CASSRTGLETQYF.

This sequence joins TRBV4-1 and TRBJ1-3, with D perhaps matching TRBD1 (6 bases). V lost 0 bases and J lost 4, with 16 bases in between. Per the germline V gene, CDR1 is MGHRA and CDR2 is YSYEKL. This CDR3 has 17 residues. Here the CDR3 reads CASSQDKGVLRGNTIYF. DNA for the CDR3: TGCGCCAGCAGCCAAGATAAGGGGGTCCTCAGAGGAAACACCATATATTTT.

This chain connects TRBV7-2 to TRBJ2-1; D is possibly TRBD1 (6 bases). V lost 5 bases to trimming and J lost 0 bases, with 11 bases between them. Germline V lookup: CDR1 SGHTA, CDR2 FQGNSA. This CDR3 comprises 15 residues. The CDR3 DNA follows: TGTGCCAGCAGCCAGGGGACGAGCTCCTACAATGAGCAGTTCTTC. This encodes CASSQGTSSYNEQFF.

This clone was observed a few times. The chain combines TRBV5-1 with TRBJ1-4; 9 positions agree with TRBD1. Trimming cost V 5 bases and J 2 bases; bases outside gene matches: 19. CDR1 is SGHRS and CDR2 is YFSETQ in the germline V gene. This CDR3 comprises 20 residues. CDR3 DNA: TGCGCCAGCAGTCTTCGGACTCCCGGGACAGGGCTAAGTACTAATGAAAAACTGTTTTTT. It encodes CASSLRTPGTGLSTNEKLFF. Complete variable domain (other parts from reference TRBV5-1 and TRBJ1-4): KAGVTQTPRYLIKTRGQQVTLSCSPISGHRSVSWYQQTPGQGLQFLFEYFSETQRNKGNFPGRFSGRQFSNSRSEMNVSTLELGDSALYLCASSLRTPGTGLSTNEKLFFGSGTQLSVL.

The chain couples TRBV4-1 to TRBJ2-7; TRBD2 aligns across 10 bases. The CDR3 has 16 amino acids. Trimming removed 0 bases from V and 3 bases from J; junction bases left unmatched: 5. CDR1 and CDR2 (germline): MGHRA, YSYEKL. CDR3 amino acids: CASSQDPSGSLYEQYF. The CDR3, as DNA: TGCGCCAGCAGCCAAGACCCTAGCGGGAGCCTCTACGAGCAGTACTTC.

J is TRBJ2-7 and V is TRBV18; weak D call: TRBD2 (6 bases). The CDR3 runs 17 residues. Trimming removed 2 bases at V and 12 bases at J, with 29 bases between. From germline, CDR1 is KGHSH and CDR2 LQKENI. This chain's CDR3 is CASSPFQTGKGASGGYF. The CDR3 region has the DNA TGTGCCAGCTCACCATTTCAAACGGGAAAAGGGGCCTCCGGGGGGTACTTC.

This clone was seen just once. The CDR3 DNA reads as TGTGCCAGCAGCAATACGACAGGGAACTATGGCTACACCTTC. It specifies CASSNTTGNYGYTF. V usage is TRBV5-3 and J usage is TRBJ1-2; 7 nucleotides agree with TRBD1. TRBV5-3 is an ORF; its function is uncertain. J lost 2 bases, V lost 8 bases, and 9 bases had no gene match. This CDR3 region has 14 residues.

This chain uses TRBV7-2 with TRBJ2-1, with D unclear. Germline assignment: CDR1 SGHTA and CDR2 FQGNSA. V was shortened by 1 base and J by 4 bases, with 8 bases between the two germline ends. This CDR3 contains 14 residues. The CDR3 loop reads CASSLGWGYNEQFF. As DNA, the CDR3 is TGTGCCAGCAGCTTAGGTTGGGGATACAATGAGCAGTTCTTC.

In its sample, this clone was seen a few times. J is TRBJ1-2 and V is TRBV7-6, with D possibly matching TRBD1 (5 bases). This CDR3 spans 15 amino acids. Germline V gene sequence: CDR1 SGHVS, CDR2 FNYEAQ. With 4 bases removed from V and 5 bases from J, the gap between germline ends came to 17 bases. CDR3 DNA sequence: TGTGCCAGCAGCTCAGGTACCGGGACGTCTTATGGCTACACCTTC. It codes for CASSSGTGTSYGYTF.

This clone turned up a few times. The sample holds other DNA sequences that translate to the same CDR3. V and J are TRBV27 and TRBJ2-1; D uncertain. V lost 3 bases, J lost 0 bases, and 6 bases lay in between. CDR3 length: 14 residues. In germline, CDR1 is MNHEY, CDR2 SMNVEV (reference sequence). Here the CDR3 DNA reads TGTGCCAGCAGTTTGGGCGGCTCCTACAATGAGCAGTTCTTC. As protein: CASSLGGSYNEQFF.

This clone occurred a few times. The chain employs TRBV28 and TRBJ1-1; 7 nucleotides line up with TRBD1. J lost 3 bases, V lost 6 bases, and 13 bases had no gene match. This CDR3 comprises 16 residues. The germline gives CDR1 MDHEN, CDR2 SYDVKM. The CDR3 region has the DNA TGTGCCAGCAGCCCCATCATGACAGACAGGGACACTGAAGCTTTCTTT. Its translation: CASSPIMTDRDTEAFF.

The chain couples TRBV27 to TRBJ2-3; tentative D call: TRBD1 (6 bases). This CDR3 contains 17 residues. Trimming pared 6 bases from V and 0 bases from J, leaving 19 bases between. Germline values: CDR1 MNHEY, CDR2 SMNVEV (reference sequence). The CDR3 here is CASSLRRQDASTDTQYF. The CDR3 DNA follows: TGTGCCAGCAGCCTCCGCCGACAGGATGCTAGCACAGATACGCAGTATTTT.

This clone was counted ten times or more. The chain recombines TRBV7-8 with TRBJ1-1; 7 bases match TRBD1. Germline CDR1 and CDR2: SGHVS and FQNEAQ. V shed 5 bases, J shed 8 bases, and the junction held 5 bases outside the gene matches. The length of the CDR3 is 12 residues. CDR3 in amino acids: CASSLTDREAFF. In nucleotides, the CDR3 is TGTGCCAGCAGCCTGACGGACAGGGAAGCTTTCTTT.

This chain joins TRBV6-1 and TRBJ2-2, with D possibly TRBD2 on 5 matching bases. The germline V and J ends were trimmed by 6 bases and 5 bases, with 16 bases remaining between them. Germline CDR1 is MNHNS and CDR2 is SASEGT. The CDR3 length is 15 residues. The CDR3 sequence is CASRDSPLSTGELFF. Here the CDR3 DNA reads TGTGCCAGCAGGGACTCCCCGCTGTCGACCGGGGAGCTGTTTTTT.

The chain links TRBV7-2 to TRBJ1-2; TRBD1 agrees at 7 bases. The CDR3 runs to 15 residues. Per germline, CDR1 SGHTA and CDR2 FQGNSA. V lost 1 base and J lost 4; bases outside the gene matches: 6. The CDR3 spells CASSLVSGGAYGYTF. The CDR3 DNA is TGTGCCAGCAGCTTAGTTTCAGGGGGAGCCTATGGCTACACCTTC.